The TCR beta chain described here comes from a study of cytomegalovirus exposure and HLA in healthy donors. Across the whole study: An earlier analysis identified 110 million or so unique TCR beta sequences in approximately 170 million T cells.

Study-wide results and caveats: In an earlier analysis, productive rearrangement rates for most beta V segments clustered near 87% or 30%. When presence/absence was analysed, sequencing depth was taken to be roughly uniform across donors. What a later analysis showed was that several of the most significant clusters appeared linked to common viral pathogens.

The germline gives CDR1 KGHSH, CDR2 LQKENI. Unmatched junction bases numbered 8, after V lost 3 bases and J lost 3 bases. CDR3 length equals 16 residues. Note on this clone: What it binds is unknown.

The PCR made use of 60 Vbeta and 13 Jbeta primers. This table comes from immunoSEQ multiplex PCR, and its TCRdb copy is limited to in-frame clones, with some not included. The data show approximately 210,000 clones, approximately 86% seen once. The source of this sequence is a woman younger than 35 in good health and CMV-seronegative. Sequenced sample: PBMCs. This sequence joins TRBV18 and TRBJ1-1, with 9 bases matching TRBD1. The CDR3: CASSPGTGKNYTEAFF. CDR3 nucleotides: TGTGCCAGCTCACCTGGGACAGGGAAAAATTACACTGAAGCTTTCTTT.